The source of this T cell receptor beta chain is a study of blood T cell repertoires in COVID-19. Germline lookup yields CDR1 LGHNA and CDR2 YNFKEQ. The V gene lost 3 bases and the J gene lost 4 bases, with 17 bases spanning the gap. This CDR3 contains 16 residues. TCRdb's table, derived via immunoSEQ multiplex PCR, lists solely in-frame clones and lacks some. This table holds approximately 160,000 clones, roughly 88% found once. Sequenced material: peripheral blood. The chain employs TRBV4-2 and TRBJ2-3; D unclear. The source of this sequence is a man in his 60s who had recovered from COVID-19. DNA of the CDR3: TGTGCCAGCAGCCAGGGCCTTTTGGGTCTCGCAGATACGCAGTATTTT. Amino acid sequence: CASSQGLLGLADTQYF.